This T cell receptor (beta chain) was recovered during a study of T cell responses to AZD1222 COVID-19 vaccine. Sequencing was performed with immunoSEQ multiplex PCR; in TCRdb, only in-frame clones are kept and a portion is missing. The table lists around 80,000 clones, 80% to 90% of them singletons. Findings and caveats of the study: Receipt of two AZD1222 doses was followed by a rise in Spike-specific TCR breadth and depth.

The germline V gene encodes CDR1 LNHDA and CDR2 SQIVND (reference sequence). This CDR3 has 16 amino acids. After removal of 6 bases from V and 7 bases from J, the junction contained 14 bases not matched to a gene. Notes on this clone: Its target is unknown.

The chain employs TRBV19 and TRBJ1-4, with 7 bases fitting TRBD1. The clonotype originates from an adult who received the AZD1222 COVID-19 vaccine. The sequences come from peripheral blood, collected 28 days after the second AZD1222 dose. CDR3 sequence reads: CASRPKQGPSSEKLFF. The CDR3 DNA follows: TGTGCCAGTAGGCCCAAACAGGGGCCGAGTAGTGAAAAACTGTTTTTT.